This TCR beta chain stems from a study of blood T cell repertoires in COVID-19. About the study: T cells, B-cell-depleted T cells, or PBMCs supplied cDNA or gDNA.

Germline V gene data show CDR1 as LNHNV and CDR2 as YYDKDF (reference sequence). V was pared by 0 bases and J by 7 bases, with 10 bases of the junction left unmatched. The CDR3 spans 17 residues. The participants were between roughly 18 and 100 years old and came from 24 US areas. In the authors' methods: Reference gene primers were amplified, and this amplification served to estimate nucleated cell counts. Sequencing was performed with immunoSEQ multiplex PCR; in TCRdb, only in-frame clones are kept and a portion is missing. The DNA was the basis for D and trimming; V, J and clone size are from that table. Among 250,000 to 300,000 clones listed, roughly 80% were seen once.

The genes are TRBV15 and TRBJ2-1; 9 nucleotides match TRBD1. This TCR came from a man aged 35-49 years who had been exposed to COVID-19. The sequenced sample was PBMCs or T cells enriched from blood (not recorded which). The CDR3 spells CATSREVAGTGRNEQFF. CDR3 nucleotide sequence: TGTGCCACCAGCAGAGAGGTAGCTGGGACAGGGAGGAATGAGCAGTTCTTC.